These 18 T cell receptor beta chains were all obtained from the same sample, sequenced in a study of OX40 agonist ivuxolimab in advanced cancers. Libraries were made using the immunoSEQ multiplex PCR assay. TCRdb carries this immuneACCESS record with in-frame sequences only. Its versions omit some clonotypes, under half of them owing to an unresolved V gene in the studies checked, with the rest unexplained. In all, the sample holds some 70,000 clones, and about 85% of those were seen once. The ten largest clones take up 1.3% of the sample. Sequencing used CD4+ or CD8+ T cells sorted from blood, obtained in a trial of the OX40 agonist ivuxolimab. These receptors were obtained from an adult with an advanced solid tumor such as melanoma, head and neck, liver or kidney cancer.

V is TRBV30 and J is TRBJ2-5; D is ambiguous. The J call may not be correct, given that the DNA end is closer to TRBJ2-7. Germline-derived CDR1 and CDR2 are GTSNPN and SVGIG (reference sequence). There are 15 residues in the CDR3. CDR3 DNA: TGTGCCTGGAACCCCAAAAGGACCCAAAGGGACGAGCAGTACTTC. Protein: CAWNPKRTQRDEQYF.

The chain joins TRBV5-1 to TRBJ2-5; D is unclear. Trimming took 7 bases from V and 2 from J, leaving 12 bases between them. There are 13 residues in the CDR3. Germline CDR1 and CDR2: SGHRS and YFSETQ. In nucleotides, the CDR3 is TGCGCCAGCGGAATGACCCGTCAAGAGACCCAGTACTTC. Translating it yields CASGMTRQETQYF.

The CDR3 DNA reads as TGTGCCAGCAGCCCCCGACTAGCGGGAAACGGAGAGACCCAGTACTTC. Residues: CASSPRLAGNGETQYF. The gene calls are TRBV14 and TRBJ2-5; TRBD2 matches at 11 bases. Losses at the gene ends were 4 bases for V and 4 bases for J; bases not matched to a gene: 8. In germline, CDR1 is SGHDN, CDR2 FVKESK. CDR3 size: 16 residues.

The count of this clone is one. This chain connects TRBV5-1 to TRBJ1-2; 8 bases line up with TRBD1. CDR3 length: 15 residues. Germline V gene lookup returns CDR1 SGHRS and CDR2 YFSETQ. Unmatched junction bases numbered 10, after V lost 4 bases and J lost 5 bases. CDR3 amino acids: CASSEARTGSYGYTF. CDR3 bases: TGCGCCAGCAGCGAAGCCAGGACAGGGTCATATGGCTACACCTTC. Full variable domain (rest looked up from reference TRBV5-1 and TRBJ1-2): KAGVTQTPRYLIKTRGQQVTLSCSPISGHRSVSWYQQTPGQGLQFLFEYFSETQRNKGNFPGRFSGRQFSNSRSEMNVSTLELGDSALYLCASSEARTGSYGYTFGSGTRLTVV.

V and J are TRBV7-9 and TRBJ1-2; D gene uncertain. Trimming took 6 bases from V and 3 from J, leaving 11 bases between them. Germline loops: CDR1 SEHNR, CDR2 FQNEAQ (reference sequence). CDR3 size: 13 residues. CDR3 DNA sequence: TGTGCCAGCAGTCTTTTACCTGACTATGGCTACACCTTC. This gives the protein CASSLLPDYGYTF.

The chain couples TRBV12-5 to TRBJ2-3, with 7 bases lining up with TRBD1. The junction had 11 bases not matched to a gene; V was cut back by 5 bases and J by 0 bases. Germline-derived CDR1 and CDR2 are LGHNT and FRNRAP. This CDR3 is 17 amino acids long. CDR3 protein: CASGIKTGLPSTDTQYF. The CDR3 bases are TGTGCTAGTGGTATAAAGACAGGGCTCCCTAGCACAGATACGCAGTATTTT.

The genes are TRBV9 and TRBJ2-1, with 10 bases lining up with TRBD2. The CDR3 consists of 14 residues. Germline loops: CDR1 SGDLS, CDR2 YYNGEE. J gave up 9 bases and V 2 bases, and 5 bases lay outside the gene matches. The CDR3 loop reads CASSVELAGSEQFF. CDR3 DNA sequence: TGTGCCAGCAGCGTTGAACTAGCGGGGAGTGAGCAGTTCTTC.

This chain joins TRBV29-1 and TRBJ1-1; TRBD1 agrees at 9 bases. Looked up from germline, CDR1 is SQVTM and CDR2 is ANQGSEA. Trimming took 6 bases from V and 6 from J; bases not matched to a gene: 5. This CDR3 region has 12 residues. The CDR3 sequence: CSVGQGRAEAFF. CDR3 in DNA: TGCAGCGTAGGACAGGGGAGGGCTGAAGCTTTCTTT.

This clone was seen a few times. The chain links TRBV7-2 to TRBJ1-1; 8 bases line up with TRBD1. J lost 5 bases, V lost 5 bases, and 4 bases had no gene match. The CDR3 covers 13 residues. The germline gives CDR1 SGHTA, CDR2 FQGNSA. The CDR3 region has the DNA TGTGCCAGCAGCCCACAGGGGGGGACTGAAGCTTTCTTT. This encodes CASSPQGGTEAFF. The entire variable domain, with the rest obtained from reference TRBV7-2 and TRBJ1-1, is as follows: GAGVSQSPSNKVTEKGKDVELRCDPISGHTALYWYRQSLGQGLEFLIYFQGNSAPDKSGLPSDRFSAERTGGSVSTLTIQRTQQEDSAVYLCASSPQGGTEAFFGQGTRLTVV.

V and J are TRBV5-6 and TRBJ1-6, with D possibly being TRBD1 (6 bases). Trimming shortened V by 4 bases and J by 14 bases, and 22 bases separated the two germline ends. Germline CDR1 is SGHDT and CDR2 is YYEEEE. This CDR3 is 15 amino acids long. CDR3 DNA: TGTGCCAGCAGCCGGCTCCCGGGGGCTTGGGGGGCCCTCCACTTT. Its protein is CASSRLPGAWGALHF.

The genes are TRBV11-2 and TRBJ2-5; the D is unclear. V was trimmed by 1 base and J by 5 bases, leaving 5 bases between them. The CDR3 covers 12 residues. Germline V CDR1 and CDR2: SGHAT, FQNNGV. DNA of the CDR3: TGTGCCAGCAGCTTAGGCACCGAGACCCAGTACTTC. It specifies CASSLGTETQYF.

This clone has only one observation. This sequence joins TRBV30 and TRBJ2-7; possible D gene TRBD1, 5 bases. Looked up from germline, CDR1 is GTSNPN and CDR2 is SVGIG (reference sequence). There are 12 residues in the CDR3. Deletions cut 1 base from V and 2 bases from J, with 6 bases between. CDR3 sequence (DNA): TGTGCCTGGAGTGGGACACCCTACGAGCAGTACTTC. Translation gives CAWSGTPYEQYF.

J is TRBJ1-5 and V is TRBV7-2; no firm D call. The CDR3 totals 14 residues. Germline assignment: CDR1 SGHTA and CDR2 FQGNSA. The V gene lost 4 bases and the J gene lost 3 bases, with 10 bases spanning the gap. The CDR3 sequence is CASSSGVNNQPQHF. The CDR3 region has the DNA TGTGCCAGCAGCTCCGGGGTGAACAATCAGCCCCAGCATTTT.

A few counts support this clone. This chain connects TRBV30 to TRBJ1-1; D is unresolved. There are 14 residues in the CDR3. V was trimmed by 3 bases and J by 4 bases, leaving 15 bases between them. Germline CDR1 and CDR2: GTSNPN and SVGIG (reference sequence). The CDR3 sequence: CAWRLWVAGTEAFF. CDR3 bases: TGTGCCTGGAGGCTGTGGGTGGCGGGCACTGAAGCTTTCTTT.

The chain is built from TRBV29-1 and TRBJ2-1; D gene unclear. CDR1 SQVTM and CDR2 ANQGSEA come from the germline V gene. The CDR3 sequence is 11 residues long. Trimming cost V 4 bases and J 5 bases, with 6 bases left between them. The CDR3 bases are TGCAGCGTTGCTCCCCACAATGAGCAGTTCTTC. This encodes CSVAPHNEQFF.

The rearrangement uses TRBV18 and TRBJ2-1, with TRBD2 identical over 13 bases. CDR1 and CDR2 from the germline V gene are KGHSH and LQKENI. This CDR3 contains 15 residues. With V trimmed by 5 bases and J by 8 bases, 6 bases remained unmatched. The CDR3 loop reads CASSTPGLAGYEQFF. CDR3 in DNA: TGTGCCAGCTCAACGCCGGGACTAGCGGGGTATGAGCAGTTCTTC.

V gene TRBV19 combines with J gene TRBJ1-5; 7 positions match TRBD1. The junction had 7 bases not matched to a gene; V was cut back by 3 bases and J by 2 bases. Germline CDR1 reads LNHDA; CDR2 reads SQIVND (reference sequence). The CDR3 totals 16 residues. In nucleotides, the CDR3 is TGTGCCAGTAGTATCACAGGGGCGGGGGGCAATCAGCCCCAGCATTTT. Protein product: CASSITGAGGNQPQHF. Based on the CDR3 plus reference TRBV19 and TRBJ1-5, the full variable domain is DGGITQSPKYLFRKEGQNVTLSCEQNLNHDAMYWYRQDPGQGLRLIYYSQIVNDFQKGDIAEGYSVSREKKESFPLTVTSAQKNPTAFYLCASSITGAGGNQPQHFGDGTRLSIL.

V usage is TRBV7-2 and J usage is TRBJ2-1; the D gene could be TRBD1 or TRBD2 (5 bases each). Trimming removed 7 bases from V and 9 bases from J, with 16 bases in between. Per the germline V gene, CDR1 is SGHTA and CDR2 is FQGNSA. The CDR3 runs to 13 residues. The CDR3 sequence is CASTPGPRREQFF. CDR3 in DNA: TGTGCCAGCACCCCGGGGCCTCGCCGTGAGCAGTTCTTC. Full variable domain (remainder filled in from reference TRBV7-2 and TRBJ2-1): GAGVSQSPSNKVTEKGKDVELRCDPISGHTALYWYRQSLGQGLEFLIYFQGNSAPDKSGLPSDRFSAERTGGSVSTLTIQRTQQEDSAVYLCASTPGPRREQFFGPGTRLTVL.